Included here is one T cell receptor beta chain sequence, with context. The table came from immunoSEQ multiplex PCR; TCRdb's copy has only in-frame clones and leaves some out. This sample has around 170,000 clones, with more than 80% found just once. The CDR3 covers 13 residues. Germline V gene sequence: CDR1 SGHDN, CDR2 FVKESK. The ends lost 4 bases at V and 3 bases at J; junction bases unmatched: 0. The data were taken from a study of blood T cell repertoires in COVID-19. Across the whole study: T cells, B-cell-depleted T cells, or PBMCs provided the cDNA or gDNA that served as material.

Material: peripheral blood. The clonotype originates from a man aged 55 to 70 with acute or convalescent COVID-19. The genes are TRBV14 and TRBJ2-7; 10 nucleotides agree with TRBD1. CDR3 DNA: TGTGCCAGCAGCCGGGACAGGGGCTACGAGCAGTACTTC. Translation gives CASSRDRGYEQYF.